The 10 T cell receptor beta chains reported below all come from one sample, sequenced in a study of CD8 T cells in ankylosing spondylitis. TCRdb recomputed calls from the 5' RACE reads with MiXCR, one row per CDR3 protein. The data contain under 300,000 distinct CDR3 sequences, 9.5% to 12% of them singletons. Sequencing was done on a sample of blood, either unsorted or a sorted T cell fraction (not recorded which). The receptor source for this set is a male donor with ankylosing spondylitis or in good health (not recorded which).

V and J are TRBV20-1 and TRBJ2-1; 7 positions match TRBD1. J was trimmed by 4 bases and V by 5 bases; bases with no gene match: 8. Germline CDR1 is DFQATT and CDR2 is SNEGSKA (reference sequence). The CDR3 length is 14 residues. CDR3: CSALTPTGYNEQFF. Written as DNA, the CDR3 is TGCAGTGCTCTCACTCCGACAGGGTACAATGAGCAGTTCTTC.

This clonotype was found many times. The chain couples TRBV6-5 to TRBJ1-2; D not resolved. V lost 5 bases and J 5 bases, leaving 9 bases between the germline ends. This CDR3 has 12 residues. Germline CDR1 and CDR2: MNHEY and SVGAGI. The CDR3 DNA reads as TGTGCCAGCAGTCAAACAATGTATGGCTACACCTTC. Translating gives CASSQTMYGYTF.

This clonotype was detected only a few times. This chain joins TRBV20-1 and TRBJ2-3; D gene ambiguous. There are 12 residues in the CDR3. Germline assignment: CDR1 DFQATT and CDR2 SNEGSKA (reference sequence). V was shortened by 3 bases and J by 4 bases, with 8 bases between the two germline ends. Here the CDR3 DNA reads TGCAGTGCTAGCCCCGATTCAGATACGCAGTATTTT. Its translation is CSASPDSDTQYF.

This clonotype was seen many times. This chain joins TRBV5-1 and TRBJ2-7, with D unclear. With 0 bases removed from V and 0 bases from J, the gap between germline ends came to 13 bases. Germline assignment: CDR1 SGHRS and CDR2 YFSETQ. This CDR3 has 16 residues. CDR3 sequence (DNA): TGCGCCAGCAGCTTGGAACCGCAGGCTTCCTCCTACGAGCAGTACTTC. Translation gives CASSLEPQASSYEQYF. Full variable domain (missing parts from reference TRBV5-1 and TRBJ2-7): KAGVTQTPRYLIKTRGQQVTLSCSPISGHRSVSWYQQTPGQGLQFLFEYFSETQRNKGNFPGRFSGRQFSNSRSEMNVSTLELGDSALYLCASSLEPQASSYEQYFGPGTRLTVT.

This clonotype has at least ten counts. V gene TRBV12-3 or TRBV12-4 combines with J gene TRBJ2-1; 10 nucleotides line up with TRBD2. The CDR3 is 14 amino acids. J was trimmed by 7 bases and V by 1 base; bases with no gene match: 1. This chain's CDR3 is CASSLVTSGNEQFF. The CDR3 DNA reads as TGTGCCAGCAGTTTAGTGACTAGCGGGAATGAGCAGTTCTTC.

Concerning this clonotype itself: With a much larger clone just one base away, this may be a read error. The chain recombines TRBV5-1 with TRBJ1-1; the match to TRBD1 covers 7 bases. Germline values: CDR1 SGHRS, CDR2 YFSETQ. This CDR3 is 15 amino acids long. DNA for the CDR3: TGCGTCAGCAGCGGGGGACAGTCGGCGAACACTGAAGCTTTCTTT. Protein product: CVSSGGQSANTEAFF.

In its sample, this clonotype was seen a few times. The gene calls are TRBV2 and TRBJ2-1; D call uncertain. V lost 3 bases and J 8 bases, leaving 14 bases between the germline ends. CDR1 is SNHLY and CDR2 is FYNNEI in the germline V gene. This CDR3 has 14 amino acids. The chain's CDR3 is CASSDGSSSYEQFF. In DNA form, the CDR3 reads TGTGCCAGCAGTGACGGCTCCAGTTCCTATGAGCAGTTCTTC.

This clonotype came up many times. The chain has TRBV12-3 or TRBV12-4 and TRBJ1-4; D call uncertain. The CDR3 contains 12 residues. Between the trimmed V and J ends, which lost 7 bases and 8 bases, there was a span of 11 bases. CDR3 DNA: TGTGCCAGCATTGGACGTGGAGAAAAACTGTTTTTT. Translation: CASIGRGEKLFF.

This clonotype came up many times. The genes are TRBV5-4 and TRBJ2-7; 11 bases are a match to TRBD2. Trimming cost V 0 bases and J 0 bases; bases outside gene matches: 2. The CDR3 covers 16 residues. Germline V gives CDR1 SGHNT, CDR2 YYREEE (reference sequence). The CDR3 protein is CASSLGLAGRSYEQYF. CDR3 bases: TGTGCCAGCAGCTTGGGACTAGCGGGGCGCTCCTACGAGCAGTACTTC. Looking up the rest from reference TRBV5-4 and TRBJ2-7 gives the full variable domain: ETGVTQSPTHLIKTRGQQVTLRCSSQSGHNTVSWYQQALGQGPQFIFQYYREEENGRGNFPPRFSGLQFPNYSSELNVNALELDDSALYLCASSLGLAGRSYEQYFGPGTRLTVT.

This clonotype was picked up many times. The chain couples TRBV6-5 to TRBJ2-7; perhaps TRBD2 as D (6 bases). Germline CDR1 and CDR2: MNHEY and SVGAGI. The CDR3 runs to 13 residues. The V gene lost 2 bases and the J gene lost 6 bases, with 11 bases spanning the gap. CDR3: CASSYGTLGEQYF. Written as DNA, the CDR3 is TGTGCCAGCAGTTACGGGACTCTCGGCGAGCAGTACTTC.